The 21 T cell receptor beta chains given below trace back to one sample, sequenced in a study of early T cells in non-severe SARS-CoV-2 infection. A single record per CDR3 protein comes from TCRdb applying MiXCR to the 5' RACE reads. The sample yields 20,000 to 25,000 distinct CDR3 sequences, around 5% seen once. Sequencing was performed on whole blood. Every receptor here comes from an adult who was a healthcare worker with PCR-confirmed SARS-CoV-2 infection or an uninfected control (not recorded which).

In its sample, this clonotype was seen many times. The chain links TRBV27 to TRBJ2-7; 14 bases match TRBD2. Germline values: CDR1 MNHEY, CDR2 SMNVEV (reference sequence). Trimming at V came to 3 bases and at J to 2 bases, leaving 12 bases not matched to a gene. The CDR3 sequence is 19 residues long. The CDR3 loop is CASSFKGLAGALIAYEQYF. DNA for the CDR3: TGTGCCAGCAGTTTTAAGGGACTAGCGGGGGCACTAATAGCCTACGAGCAGTACTTC.

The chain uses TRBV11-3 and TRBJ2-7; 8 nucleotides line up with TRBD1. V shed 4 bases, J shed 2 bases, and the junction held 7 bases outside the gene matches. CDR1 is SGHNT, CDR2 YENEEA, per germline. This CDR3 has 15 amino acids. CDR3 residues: CASSSATGATYEQYF. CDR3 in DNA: TGTGCCAGCAGCTCGGCGACAGGGGCCACCTACGAGCAGTACTTC.

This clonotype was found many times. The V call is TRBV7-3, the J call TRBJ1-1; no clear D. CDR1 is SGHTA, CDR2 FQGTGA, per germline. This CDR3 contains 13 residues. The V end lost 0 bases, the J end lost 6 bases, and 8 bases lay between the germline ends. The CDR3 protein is CASSLTGLAEAFF. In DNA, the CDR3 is TGTGCCAGCAGCTTAACAGGGTTAGCTGAAGCTTTCTTT.

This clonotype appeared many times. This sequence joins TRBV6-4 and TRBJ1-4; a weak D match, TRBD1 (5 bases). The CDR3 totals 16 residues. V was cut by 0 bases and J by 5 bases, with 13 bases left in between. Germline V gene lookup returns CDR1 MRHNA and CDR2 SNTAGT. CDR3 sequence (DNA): TGTGCCAGCAGTGACTCGTACGGGACGGACAATGAAAAACTGTTTTTT. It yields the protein CASSDSYGTDNEKLFF.

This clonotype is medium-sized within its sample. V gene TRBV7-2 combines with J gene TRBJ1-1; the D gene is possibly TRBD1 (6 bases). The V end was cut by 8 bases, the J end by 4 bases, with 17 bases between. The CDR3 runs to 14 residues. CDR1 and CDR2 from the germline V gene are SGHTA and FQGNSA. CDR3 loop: CASAKQGGRTEAFF. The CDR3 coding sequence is TGTGCCAGCGCCAAACAGGGTGGTCGCACTGAAGCTTTCTTT.

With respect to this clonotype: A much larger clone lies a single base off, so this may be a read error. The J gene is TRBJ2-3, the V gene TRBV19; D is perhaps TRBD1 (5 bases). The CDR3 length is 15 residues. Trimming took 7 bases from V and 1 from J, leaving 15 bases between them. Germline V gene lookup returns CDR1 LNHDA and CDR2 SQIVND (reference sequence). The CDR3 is CASKSATRGTDTQYF. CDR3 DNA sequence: TGTGCCAGTAAGAGCGCCACCAGGGGCACAGATACGCAGTATTTT.

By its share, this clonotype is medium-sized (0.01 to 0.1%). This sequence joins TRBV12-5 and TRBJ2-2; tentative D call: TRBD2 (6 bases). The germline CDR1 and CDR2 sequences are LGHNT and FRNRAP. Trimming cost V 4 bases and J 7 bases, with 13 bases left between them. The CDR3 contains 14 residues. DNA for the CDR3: TGTGCTAGTGGTTGGGGACTGAAGGTCGGGGAGCTGTTTTTT. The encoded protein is CASGWGLKVGELFF. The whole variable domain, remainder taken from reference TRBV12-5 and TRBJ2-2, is DARVTQTPRHKVTEMGQEVTMRCQPILGHNTVFWYRQTMMQGLELLAYFRNRAPLDDSGMPKDRFSAEMPDATLATLKIQPSEPRDSAVYFCASGWGLKVGELFFGEGSRLTVL.

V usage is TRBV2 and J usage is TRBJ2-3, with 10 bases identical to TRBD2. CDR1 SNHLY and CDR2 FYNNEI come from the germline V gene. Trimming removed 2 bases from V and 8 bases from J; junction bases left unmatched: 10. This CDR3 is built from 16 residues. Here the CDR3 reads CASSERAGGVQGTQYF. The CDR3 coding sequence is TGTGCCAGCAGTGAACGAGCGGGAGGGGTCCAAGGTACGCAGTATTTT. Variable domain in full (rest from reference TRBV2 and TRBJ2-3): EPEVTQTPSHQVTQMGQEVILRCVPISNHLYFYWYRQILGQKVEFLVSFYNNEISEKSEIFDDQFSVERPDGSNFTLKIRSTKLEDSAMYFCASSERAGGVQGTQYFGPGTRLTVL.

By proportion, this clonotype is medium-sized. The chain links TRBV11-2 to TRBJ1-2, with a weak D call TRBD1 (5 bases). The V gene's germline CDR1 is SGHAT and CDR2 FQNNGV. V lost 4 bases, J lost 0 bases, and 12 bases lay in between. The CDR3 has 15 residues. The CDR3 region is CASSSIVGANYGYTF. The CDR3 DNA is TGTGCCAGCAGCTCGATCGTGGGGGCTAACTATGGCTACACCTTC.

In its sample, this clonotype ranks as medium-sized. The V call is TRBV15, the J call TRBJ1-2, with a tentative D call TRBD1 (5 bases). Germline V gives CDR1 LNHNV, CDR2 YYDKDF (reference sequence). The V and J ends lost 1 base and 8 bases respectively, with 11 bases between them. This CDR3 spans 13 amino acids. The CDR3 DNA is TGTGCCACCAGCAGAGGATGGGACGGCGGCTACACCTTC. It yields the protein CATSRGWDGGYTF.

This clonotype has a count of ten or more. In DNA, the CDR3 is TGTGCCAGCAGCTTAGTCTCCTACGAGCAGTACTTC. Amino acid sequence: CASSLVSYEQYF. The chain joins TRBV7-9 to TRBJ2-7; D gene uncertain. CDR3 length: 12 amino acids. Trimming stripped 1 base from V and 0 bases from J, with 1 base between. Germline V gene sequence: CDR1 SEHNR, CDR2 FQNEAQ (reference sequence).

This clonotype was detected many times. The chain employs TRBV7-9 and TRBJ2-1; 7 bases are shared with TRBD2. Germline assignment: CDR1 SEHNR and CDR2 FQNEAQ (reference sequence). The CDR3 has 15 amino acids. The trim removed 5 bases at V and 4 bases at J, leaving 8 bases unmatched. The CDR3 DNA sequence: TGTGCCAGCAGCCTTAGACTAGCAGAATACAATGAGCAGTTCTTC. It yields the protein CASSLRLAEYNEQFF.

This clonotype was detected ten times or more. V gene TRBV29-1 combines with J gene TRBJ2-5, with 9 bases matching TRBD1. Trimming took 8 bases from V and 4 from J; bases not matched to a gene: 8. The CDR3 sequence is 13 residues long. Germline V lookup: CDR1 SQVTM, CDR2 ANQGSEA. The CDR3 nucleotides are TGCAGCCTTCGGACAGGGGCGCCAGAGACCCAGTACTTC. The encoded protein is CSLRTGAPETQYF.

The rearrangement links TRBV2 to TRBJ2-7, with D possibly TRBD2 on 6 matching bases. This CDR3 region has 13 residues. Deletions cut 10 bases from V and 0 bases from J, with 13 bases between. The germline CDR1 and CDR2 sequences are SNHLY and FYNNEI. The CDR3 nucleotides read TGTGCCATTACGCGGGGAGGCTCCTACGAGCAGTACTTC. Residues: CAITRGGSYEQYF.

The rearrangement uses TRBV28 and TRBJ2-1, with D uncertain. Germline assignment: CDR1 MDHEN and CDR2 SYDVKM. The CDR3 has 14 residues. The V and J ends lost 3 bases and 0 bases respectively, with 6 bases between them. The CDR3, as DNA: TGTGCCAGCAGTTTCTCATTCTCCTACAATGAGCAGTTCTTC. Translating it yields CASSFSFSYNEQFF. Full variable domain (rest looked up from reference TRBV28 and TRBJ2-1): DVKVTQSSRYLVKRTGEKVFLECVQDMDHENMFWYRQDPGLGLRLIYFSYDVKMKEKGDIPEGYSVSREKKERFSLILESASTNQTSMYLCASSFSFSYNEQFFGPGTRLTVL.

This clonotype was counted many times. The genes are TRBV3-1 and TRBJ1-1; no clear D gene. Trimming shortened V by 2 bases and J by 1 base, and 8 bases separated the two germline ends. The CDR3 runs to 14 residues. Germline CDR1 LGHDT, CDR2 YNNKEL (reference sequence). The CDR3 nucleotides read TGTGCCAGCAGCCAATTTGACGGGAACACTGAAGCTTTCTTT. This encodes CASSQFDGNTEAFF.

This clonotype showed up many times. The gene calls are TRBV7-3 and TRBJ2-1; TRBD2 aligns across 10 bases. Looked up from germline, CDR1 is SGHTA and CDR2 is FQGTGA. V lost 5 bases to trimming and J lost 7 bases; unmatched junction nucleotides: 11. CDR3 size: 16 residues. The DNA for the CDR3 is TGTGCCAGCAGCCCGAGAGCGGGAGGGGTTTTAAATGAGCAGTTCTTC. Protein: CASSPRAGGVLNEQFF.

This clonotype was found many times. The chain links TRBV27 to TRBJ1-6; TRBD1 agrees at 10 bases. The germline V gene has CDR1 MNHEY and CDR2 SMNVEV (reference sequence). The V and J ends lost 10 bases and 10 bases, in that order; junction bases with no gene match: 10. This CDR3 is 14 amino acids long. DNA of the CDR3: TGTGCCACCTCGAACGGACAGGGGGACTCACCCCTCCACTTT. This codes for CATSNGQGDSPLHF.

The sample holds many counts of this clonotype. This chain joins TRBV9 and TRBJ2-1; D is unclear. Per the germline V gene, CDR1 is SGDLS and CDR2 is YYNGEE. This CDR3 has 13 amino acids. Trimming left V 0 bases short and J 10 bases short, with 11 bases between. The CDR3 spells CASSVVVASEQFF. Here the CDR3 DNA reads TGTGCCAGCAGCGTAGTGGTCGCTTCAGAGCAGTTCTTC.

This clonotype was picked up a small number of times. The DNA for the CDR3 is TGTGCCAGCAGCAAGAACAGGGGAATCTCCTACGAGCAGTACTTC. Translating it yields CASSKNRGISYEQYF. This sequence joins TRBV11-2 and TRBJ2-7, with 7 bases fitting TRBD1. The V gene's germline CDR1 is SGHAT and CDR2 FQNNGV. Germline trimming cut 5 bases from V and 0 bases from J; bases unmatched to any gene: 7. CDR3 size: 15 residues. Looking up the rest from reference TRBV11-2 and TRBJ2-7 gives the full variable domain: EAGVAQSPRYKIIEKRQSVAFWCNPISGHATLYWYQQILGQGPKLLIQFQNNGVVDDSQLPKDRFSAERLKGVDSTLKIQPAKLEDSAVYLCASSKNRGISYEQYFGPGTRLTVT.

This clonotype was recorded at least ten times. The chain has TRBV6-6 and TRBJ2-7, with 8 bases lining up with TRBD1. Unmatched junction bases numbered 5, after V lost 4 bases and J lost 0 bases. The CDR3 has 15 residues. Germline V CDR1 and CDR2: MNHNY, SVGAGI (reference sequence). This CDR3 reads CASSSSDRGSYEQYF. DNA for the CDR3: TGTGCCAGCAGTTCGTCAGACAGGGGCTCCTACGAGCAGTACTTC.